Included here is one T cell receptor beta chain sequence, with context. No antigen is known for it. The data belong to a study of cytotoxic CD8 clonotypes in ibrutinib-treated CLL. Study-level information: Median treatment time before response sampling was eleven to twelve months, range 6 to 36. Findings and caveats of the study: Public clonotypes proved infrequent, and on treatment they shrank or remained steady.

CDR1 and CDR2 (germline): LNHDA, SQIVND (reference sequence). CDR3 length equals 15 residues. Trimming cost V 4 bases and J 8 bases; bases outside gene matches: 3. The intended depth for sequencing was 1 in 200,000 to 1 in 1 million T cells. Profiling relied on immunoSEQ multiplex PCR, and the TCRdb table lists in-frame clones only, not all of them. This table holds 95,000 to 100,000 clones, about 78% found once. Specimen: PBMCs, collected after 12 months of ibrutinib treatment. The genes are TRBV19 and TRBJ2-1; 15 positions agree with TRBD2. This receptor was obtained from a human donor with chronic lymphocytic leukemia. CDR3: CASSRTSGGAHEQFF. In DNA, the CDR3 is TGTGCCAGTAGTAGGACTAGCGGGGGGGCCCATGAGCAGTTCTTC.